This T cell receptor (beta chain) was recorded in a study of T cell responses to AZD1222 COVID-19 vaccine (dated by TCRdb to the early 2020s). Context from the whole study: A total of about 230 trial participants underwent TCR sequencing, of whom roughly 210 received two doses of AZD1222 and roughly 25 received two doses of the MenACWY control vaccine. Trial participants were enrolled by age into 18-55, 56-69 and 70-plus year subgroups, with roughly 150, 30 and 60 TCR-sequenced participants respectively. Findings and caveats that apply to the study as a whole: CD4 TCRs associated with the vaccine covered the entire spike protein, and the dominant responses were in regions 160-218 and 743-854. Reportedly, almost half of the unique spike-specific TCRs recognized epitopes lying outside the regions that are mutated in the B.1.351 and B.1.1.7 variants. No day 14 peak-response samples were available, so repertoires were characterized only after the peak T cell response. Conclusions about previously exposed vaccinees were limited because only six or seven AZD1222 recipients were SARS-CoV-2 seropositive at baseline. Participants were mostly white British and included more females than males, and it was suggested by the authors that clonal diversity may have been underestimated. Spike-specific TCR breadth and depth rose significantly after two AZD1222 doses compared with day 0 and with MenACWY recipients. The 56-69-year group was small, and its depth increase did not reach significance, likely because of low power.

The CDR3 regions of human TCRbeta chains were subjected to immunosequencing. From the authors' description of their analysis: TCRs in the repertoires were compared against a reference library of SARS-CoV-2-specific TCRs that had been generated with the MIRA antigen-specificity platform. Breadth was defined as the fraction of unique TCRs that were SARS-CoV-2-associated. Depth was defined as the fraction of total T cells that were SARS-CoV-2-associated. Using the MIRA data, every spike-specific TCR was mapped to the spike region that the TCR reacted to and assigned to either a CD4 or a CD8 class. Log10-transformed breadth and depth values were compared by one-way ANOVA with Sidak's multiple comparisons tests. TCRdb re-hosts the immuneACCESS table, in-frame sequences only. Its copies lack some clones; in the studies checked, an unresolved V gene accounts for under half of them, and the cause for the rest is not known. That table is the source of V, J and clone size, and D and trimming were worked out from the DNA. The sample has 180,000 or so clones on record, approximately 91% of them singletons. Over 1.5% of the sample lies in the top ten.

This clone was counted a few times. Its cognate antigen has yet to be identified. No much larger clone exists at a distance of one base, and base qualities are not known. The time point tag for this specimen amounts to: about 28 days (+/-7) after the second vaccine dose. Because spike-specific TCR depth and breadth did not differ between the two schedules, AZD1222 recipients who got a second dose at roughly 4 weeks were pooled with those who got a second dose at roughly 12 weeks. The vaccinee samples were drawn from two UK trials, COV001 and COV002, one of which was a single-blind randomized controlled phase 2/3 trial testing AZD1222 (ChAdOx1 nCoV-19) in healthy adults. For TCRbeta chain sequencing, PBMC samples were collected from trial participants at day 0 and at day 28 after the second dose. The CDR3 runs 17 residues from the cysteine to the phenylalanine. Only the CDR3 portion is preserved as DNA: 51 bases, with reading frame beginning at the first base. V is clipped by 0 bases and J by 3 bases, and the sequence between their germline boundaries is 17 bases long. Looking up the germline V gene (reference sequence) yields CDR1 LGHDT and CDR2 YNNKEL.

The TCR was taken from an adult who received the AZD1222 COVID-19 vaccine. Recombination joined TRBV3-1 (or the pseudogene TRBV3-2) with TRBJ1-1, and TRBD1 may be the D gene, going by 6 matching bases. Sequences were derived from peripheral blood, sampled 28 days after the second AZD1222 dose. The CDR3 reads CASSQDIRGGAYTEAFF. DNA sequence: TGTGCCAGCAGCCAAGATATCCGCGGGGGGGCTTACACTGAAGCTTTCTTT.